One TCR beta chain is described in this entry. This clone is a singleton in its sample. The clone's antigen remains unknown. The input lacks base qualities; no much larger clone sits a single base away. This entry comes from a study of radiotherapy plus CTLA-4 blockade in lung cancer (dated by TCRdb to 2016 to 2018). About the full investigation: Among enrolled patients, approximately 19% had an objective response and 30% to 40% reached disease control.

The study evaluated CTLA-4 blockade (ipilimumab) given together with focal radiation therapy in patients who had chemo-refractory metastatic non-small-cell lung cancer. On the study overall, not on this receptor specifically: The strongest predictors of response were reported to be early dynamic shifts in blood T cell clones along with a rise in serum interferon-beta following radiation. After treatment with radiotherapy and ipilimumab, TCR clones that originated in tumors expanded in peripheral blood.

The CDR3 starts with the cysteine, ends with the phenylalanine, and has 13 residues. Only CDR3 DNA remains: 39 bases, in frame from the first base. The V end loses 3 bases and the J end loses 7 bases, and a stretch of 7 bases separates them. The germline V gene specifies MDHEN as CDR1 and SYDVKM as CDR2. Libraries were constructed by the immunoSEQ multiplex PCR assay. TCRdb took over this immuneACCESS table, retaining in-frame rearrangements with V and J assigned. Such tables are incomplete; in checked studies, under half of the missing clones stem from an unresolved V gene, and the remainder is unexplained. The sample has about 88,000 clones on record, about 78% of them singletons. The ten largest clonotypes hold around 15% of the sample.

The sequence is built from TRBV28 and TRBJ1-6; there is no confident call for the D gene. The sequenced sample was peripheral blood, obtained from a patient treated with radiotherapy plus ipilimumab. The receptor was isolated from a human donor with non-small cell lung cancer that progressed on radiotherapy plus ipilimumab. The CDR3 sequence is CASSLDGNSPLHF. The nucleotide sequence reads TGTGCCAGCAGTTTGGACGGAAATTCACCCCTCCACTTT.